This T cell receptor (beta chain) was obtained from a study of cytomegalovirus exposure and HLA in healthy donors. This CDR3 region has 14 residues. Germline loops: CDR1 SNHLY, CDR2 FYNNEI. V shed 7 bases and J shed 2 bases, with 13 bases lying between them. When sampled, the donors appeared nominally healthy, though they likely had unrecorded immune exposures. With 60 Vbeta and 13 Jbeta primers, the PCR was carried out. TCRdb's table, derived via immunoSEQ multiplex PCR, lists solely in-frame clones and lacks some. The sample records 180,000 or so clones, 80% being singletons. The rearrangement links TRBV2 to TRBJ2-3, with D possibly matching TRBD2 (6 bases). The material sequenced was PBMCs. The origin of this receptor is a woman between 25 and 40 years old in good health and CMV-seronegative. CDR3 nucleotides: TGTGCCAGCATCCGGGACTCCAACACAGATACGCAGTATTTT. Translating it yields CASIRDSNTDTQYF.